The 10 T cell receptor beta chains below come from one sample, sequenced in a study of blood T cell repertoires in COVID-19. The protocol was immunoSEQ multiplex PCR, while the TCRdb copy is restricted to in-frame clones and leaves out a portion. The sample carries about 66,000 clones, roughly 88% recorded once. Material: peripheral blood. Source of these receptors: a man in his 70s with acute or convalescent COVID-19.

This chain uses TRBV10-2 with TRBJ1-2; TRBD1 might be the D (5 bases). The V gene lost 0 bases and the J gene lost 0 bases, with 11 bases spanning the gap. The germline V gene encodes CDR1 WSHSY and CDR2 SAAADI. The CDR3 length is 16 residues. CDR3 DNA sequence: TGCGCCAGCAGTGAGTCCTTGACAGCTTCTAACTATGGCTACACCTTC. The encoded protein is CASSESLTASNYGYTF.

V gene TRBV6-5 combines with J gene TRBJ2-7; 7 positions match TRBD2. V was pared by 2 bases and J by 4 bases, with 8 bases of the junction left unmatched. This CDR3 is built from 15 residues. Germline V gene lookup returns CDR1 MNHEY and CDR2 SVGAGI. CDR3 nucleotides: TGTGCCAGCAGTTACACGTGGCGGGGGTTATACGAGCAGTACTTC. This codes for CASSYTWRGLYEQYF.

This clone was detected only once. This sequence joins TRBV19 and TRBJ2-1; the D is unclear. Germline V gene lookup returns CDR1 LNHDA and CDR2 SQIVND (reference sequence). V was clipped by 3 bases and J by 4 bases, with 7 bases between them. The CDR3 runs 13 residues. The CDR3 nucleotides are TGTGCCAGTAGTATTGGGCCATACAATGAGCAGTTCTTC. It translates to CASSIGPYNEQFF. The whole variable domain, filled in from reference TRBV19 and TRBJ2-1, reads DGGITQSPKYLFRKEGQNVTLSCEQNLNHDAMYWYRQDPGQGLRLIYYSQIVNDFQKGDIAEGYSVSREKKESFPLTVTSAQKNPTAFYLCASSIGPYNEQFFGPGTRLTVL.

This clone was recorded once. The chain links TRBV7-2 to TRBJ2-1; no reliable D call. With 5 bases removed from V and 5 bases from J, the gap between germline ends came to 4 bases. This CDR3 region has 11 residues. In germline, CDR1 is SGHTA, CDR2 FQGNSA. The CDR3 protein is CASSPDNEQFF. The CDR3 DNA is TGTGCCAGCAGCCCAGACAATGAGCAGTTCTTC. The whole variable domain, remainder taken from reference TRBV7-2 and TRBJ2-1, is GAGVSQSPSNKVTEKGKDVELRCDPISGHTALYWYRQSLGQGLEFLIYFQGNSAPDKSGLPSDRFSAERTGGSVSTLTIQRTQQEDSAVYLCASSPDNEQFFGPGTRLTVL.

The J gene is TRBJ1-1, the V gene TRBV5-1, with 7 bases matching TRBD1. Germline lookup yields CDR1 SGHRS and CDR2 YFSETQ. CDR3 length: 14 residues. Losses at the gene ends were 4 bases for V and 5 bases for J; bases not matched to a gene: 8. The CDR3 bases are TGCGCCAGCAGCGCCGACAGGGTTTATACTGAAGCTTTCTTT. It yields the protein CASSADRVYTEAFF.

This clone was observed a single time. The chain couples TRBV7-9 to TRBJ1-4; TRBD1 matches at 7 bases. The ends lost 4 bases at V and 7 bases at J; junction bases unmatched: 6. Germline V lookup: CDR1 SEHNR, CDR2 FQNEAQ (reference sequence). This CDR3 comprises 14 residues. Here the CDR3 reads CASSSGQRIEKLFF. The DNA for the CDR3 is TGTGCCAGCAGCTCGGGACAGAGGATTGAAAAACTGTTTTTT.

This clone was picked up one time. The chain has TRBV11-1 and TRBJ2-7; D uncertain. The CDR3 covers 14 residues. Per the germline V gene, CDR1 is SGHAT and CDR2 is FQDESV (reference sequence). V lost 1 base and J lost 3, with 10 bases in between. CDR3 loop: CASSLGSTDYEQYF. The CDR3 nucleotides read TGTGCCAGCAGCTTAGGTTCCACTGACTACGAGCAGTACTTC.

The rearrangement links TRBV7-8 to TRBJ1-5; a weak D match, TRBD1 (6 bases). Germline CDR1 and CDR2: SGHVS and FQNEAQ. V was clipped by 0 bases and J by 3 bases, with 9 bases between them. The CDR3 sequence is 15 residues long. The CDR3 coding sequence is TGTGCCAGCAGCTTAGCAAGACAGGACAATCAGCCCCAGCATTTT. Encoded protein: CASSLARQDNQPQHF.

This clone has more than one count but fewer than ten. The chain employs TRBV9 and TRBJ2-2; maybe TRBD1 (6 bases). Between the trimmed V and J ends, which lost 0 bases and 6 bases, there was a span of 12 bases. CDR3 length equals 15 residues. In germline, CDR1 is SGDLS, CDR2 YYNGEE. The CDR3 sequence: CASSVEGVRAGELFF. In nucleotides, the CDR3 is TGTGCCAGCAGCGTAGAGGGGGTTAGGGCCGGGGAGCTGTTTTTT.

The chain carries TRBV7-8 and TRBJ1-1; 7 bases agree with TRBD1. This CDR3 region has 14 residues. Germline V gives CDR1 SGHVS, CDR2 FQNEAQ. The ends lost 5 bases at V and 5 bases at J; junction bases unmatched: 8. The CDR3 nucleotides are TGTGCCAGCAGCCCAAAAGAGGGGGCGACTGAAGCTTTCTTT. This sequence encodes CASSPKEGATEAFF.